This T cell receptor beta chain came from a study of response to subunit inactivated influenza vaccine (dated by TCRdb to 2017 to 2018). Notes on the research overall: Deep quantitative profiling of the T cell receptor repertoire was used in the study to follow responses to a trivalent subunit inactivated influenza vaccine.

There are many counts of this clonotype. The antigen this receptor binds is unknown. Base qualities were left out, and no much larger clone turns up one base away. V is cut by 0 bases and J by 4 bases, and the space between the germline ends is 10 bases. The CDR3 measures 15 amino acids from cysteine to phenylalanine. The kept DNA is CDR3 alone, 45 bases in frame from the first base. CDR1 and CDR2 are read off the germline V gene (reference sequence) as LNHNV and YYDKDF. Broad study findings and their caveats: It was suggested by the authors that each seasonal influenza vaccination may recruit only a limited number of new T cells.

Library creation used RT-PCR. The reads were generated on an Illumina HiSeq 2500. Using fastp trimming at Q25 and MiXCR clonotype assembly, TCRdb reanalyzed the public sequencing data and kept in-frame beta chains. Here each entry gathers all rows of one CDR3 protein and keeps the most common genes and DNA. Recorded for this sample are fewer than 600,000 distinct CDR3 sequences; approximately 6.9% of them occurred a single time. The top ten clonotypes cover approximately 14% of the sample. This sequence uses TRBV15 and TRBJ1-5; tentative D gene TRBD1, with 5 bases matching. The input for sequencing was PBMCs from blood, taken approximately 25 months after vaccination. The sequence derives from a man aged 50-75 years who received an inactivated influenza vaccine. Donor details come from another sample of the same person, matched by shared clones. For the CDR3, the sequence is CATSRDWGTNQPQHF. Here is the DNA: TGTGCCACCAGCAGAGATTGGGGCACTAATCAGCCCCAGCATTTT. With the portions outside the CDR3 filled from the reference TRBV15 and TRBJ1-5 genes, the complete variable region becomes DAMVIQNPRYQVTQFGKPVTLSCSQTLNHNVMYWYQQKSSQAPKLLFHYYDKDFNNEADTPDNFQSRRPNTSFCFLDIRSPGLGDTAMYLCATSRDWGTNQPQHFGDGTRLSIL.